One T cell receptor beta chain is described in this entry. This record comes from a study of blood T cell repertoires in COVID-19. Looking at the study overall: Collection of acute and convalescent COVID-19 samples took place in the United States, Italy and Spain. In each case, the material was cDNA or gDNA derived from T cells, B-cell-depleted T cells, or PBMCs.

Original data processing: Estimates of nucleated cell counts were drawn from the amplification of reference gene primers. The table came from immunoSEQ multiplex PCR; TCRdb's copy has only in-frame clones and leaves some out. D and trimming come from the DNA, and the V and J calls and clone size come from that table. The sample shows approximately 99,000 clones, around 88% of them seen only once. V gave up 5 bases and J gave up 7 bases, with 18 bases separating them. Germline CDR1 is SGHVS and CDR2 is FQNEAQ. This CDR3 has 16 amino acids. Patients at the Seattle site were enrolled during active infection and followed longitudinally.

The sequence was collected from a man aged 50-59 years with COVID-19, enrolled during active disease. This chain links TRBV7-8 with TRBJ1-6, with D possibly being TRBD1 (5 bases). The sequenced sample was peripheral blood. The CDR3 DNA reads TGTGCCAGCAGCCTTCGTCGGGGGAACCTGAATTCACCCCTCCACTTT. Encoded protein: CASSLRRGNLNSPLHF.